Below are 22 T cell receptor beta chains sequenced from a single sample in a study of T cells after somatic rescue of genetic block. Sequencing used immunoSEQ multiplex PCR; TCRdb keeps in-frame clones, though not all of them. This table has approximately 65,000 clones, 92% appearing once. Input material: peripheral blood mononuclear cells (PBMCs). These receptors were taken from a man in his forties.

The rearrangement links TRBV30 to TRBJ1-2; no definite D call. The CDR3 covers 15 residues. The germline V and J ends were trimmed by 0 bases and 6 bases, with 17 bases remaining between them. The germline V gene has CDR1 GTSNPN and CDR2 SVGIG (reference sequence). CDR3 protein: CAWSVRTANSHGYTF. The CDR3 nucleotides read TGTGCCTGGAGTGTAAGGACGGCAAATTCCCATGGCTACACCTTC.

The CDR3 DNA reads TGTGCCAGCGGGCAGTGGGGCAATCAGCCCCAGCATTTT. This codes for CASGQWGNQPQHF. This chain uses TRBV7-2 with TRBJ1-5; D ambiguous. Germline assignment: CDR1 SGHTA and CDR2 FQGNSA. V lost 8 bases and J lost 2, with 10 bases in between. This CDR3 comprises 13 residues.

The V and J genes are TRBV5-1 and TRBJ1-2; no clear D. The CDR3 sequence is 13 residues long. Trimming cost V 0 bases and J 6 bases, with 9 bases left between them. CDR1 and CDR2 from the germline V gene are SGHRS and YFSETQ. The CDR3 DNA reads TGCGCCAGCAGCTTGGCCGTAAGAGATGGCTACACCTTC. It yields the protein CASSLAVRDGYTF.

The genes are TRBV7-2 and TRBJ2-7; possibly TRBD2 for D (6 bases). The ends were cut back, 1 base at V and 3 bases at J, with 16 bases in the middle. CDR1 and CDR2 from the germline V gene are SGHTA and FQGNSA. The CDR3 sequence is 16 residues long. The CDR3 here is CASSLGSGVWGYEQYF. CDR3 in DNA: TGTGCCAGCAGCTTAGGTTCGGGGGTTTGGGGCTACGAGCAGTACTTC.

This sequence joins TRBV10-3 and TRBJ2-7; D not resolved. The CDR3 covers 15 residues. CDR1 and CDR2 (germline): ENHRY, SYGVKD. V dropped 2 bases and J dropped 6 bases, with 17 bases sitting between them. In nucleotides, the CDR3 is TGTGCCATCAGTGAGCCATCTAGTCGTCGGTTCGAGCAGTACTTC. Translating it yields CAISEPSSRRFEQYF.

J is TRBJ1-2 and V is TRBV4-1; 9 positions agree with TRBD1. Germline values: CDR1 MGHRA, CDR2 YSYEKL. The CDR3 has 13 amino acids. The junction had 0 bases not matched to a gene; V was cut back by 3 bases and J by 4 bases. The CDR3 nucleotides read TGCGCCAGCAGCCAGGACAGGGGCTATGGCTACACCTTC. Its translation: CASSQDRGYGYTF.

The V call is TRBV6-5, the J call TRBJ1-6, with 9 bases fitting TRBD1. V lost 5 bases, J lost 6 bases, and 5 bases stayed unmatched. Germline V gene sequence: CDR1 MNHEY, CDR2 SVGAGI. The CDR3 is 15 amino acids. This CDR3 reads CASSAPGQGNSPLHF. The CDR3 DNA sequence: TGTGCCAGCAGTGCCCCGGGACAGGGTAATTCACCCCTCCACTTT.

The chain combines TRBV2 with TRBJ2-6, with TRBD2 as a possible D gene (6 bases). The length of the CDR3 is 16 residues. In germline, CDR1 is SNHLY, CDR2 FYNNEI. V lost 4 bases and J 2 bases, leaving 12 bases between the germline ends. This chain's CDR3 is CASSAGVAAGANVLTF. The CDR3 nucleotides read TGTGCCAGCAGTGCGGGGGTTGCTGCTGGGGCCAACGTCCTGACTTTC. Complete variable domain (other parts from reference TRBV2 and TRBJ2-6): EPEVTQTPSHQVTQMGQEVILRCVPISNHLYFYWYRQILGQKVEFLVSFYNNEISEKSEIFDDQFSVERPDGSNFTLKIRSTKLEDSAMYFCASSAGVAAGANVLTFGAGSRLTVL.

The genes are TRBV4-2 and TRBJ1-2, with a weak D call TRBD1 (5 bases). The V gene lost 0 bases and the J gene lost 1 base, with 18 bases spanning the gap. This CDR3 spans 18 amino acids. Germline CDR1 and CDR2: LGHNA and YNFKEQ. CDR3 residues: CASSQDYNPGRYNYGYTF. In DNA form, the CDR3 reads TGTGCCAGCAGCCAAGACTACAATCCGGGACGGTATAACTATGGCTACACCTTC.

V usage is TRBV6-1 and J usage is TRBJ1-2; D uncertain. The V and J ends lost 0 bases and 0 bases respectively, with 17 bases between them. This CDR3 has 18 amino acids. Germline loops: CDR1 MNHNS, CDR2 SASEGT. Here the CDR3 DNA reads TGTGCCAGCAGTGAAGCTATATCGAGGGCAGGCGCTAACTATGGCTACACCTTC. Protein sequence: CASSEAISRAGANYGYTF.

The chain joins TRBV4-3 to TRBJ2-5; 10 nucleotides match TRBD1. Germline CDR1 reads LGHNA; CDR2 reads YSLEER. The junction had 7 bases not matched to a gene; V was cut back by 2 bases and J by 4 bases. CDR3 length equals 16 residues. The CDR3 DNA sequence: TGCGCCAGCAGCCAATCGCTTAGGGACAGGGGAGAGACCCAGTACTTC. It yields the protein CASSQSLRDRGETQYF.

The rearrangement links TRBV27 to TRBJ1-2; no firm D call. Looked up from germline, CDR1 is MNHEY and CDR2 is SMNVEV (reference sequence). This CDR3 comprises 12 residues. The germline V and J ends were trimmed by 4 bases and 8 bases, with 11 bases remaining between them. CDR3 in amino acids: CASSSTGWGYTF. CDR3 DNA: TGTGCCAGCAGTTCCACGGGTTGGGGCTACACCTTC.

V gene TRBV30 combines with J gene TRBJ2-3; D might be TRBD2 (6 bases). From germline, CDR1 is GTSNPN and CDR2 SVGIG (reference sequence). Trimming removed 0 bases from V and 4 bases from J, with 11 bases in between. The CDR3 length is 14 residues. DNA for the CDR3: TGTGCCTGGAGTGTACTAGGAGGGGCAGATACGCAGTATTTT. Translated, it gives CAWSVLGGADTQYF.

The chain recombines TRBV7-9 with TRBJ2-5; 8 bases line up with TRBD2. The trim removed 4 bases at V and 5 bases at J, leaving 9 bases unmatched. CDR3 length: 15 residues. Germline V lookup: CDR1 SEHNR, CDR2 FQNEAQ (reference sequence). The CDR3 coding sequence is TGTGCCAGCAGCTCTCCAAGCGGGGGTCAGGAGACCCAGTACTTC. Encoded protein: CASSSPSGGQETQYF.

This chain links TRBV28 with TRBJ2-7; D is unclear. V shed 4 bases and J shed 0 bases, with 13 bases lying between them. This CDR3 has 15 residues. The germline gives CDR1 MDHEN, CDR2 SYDVKM. CDR3 nucleotides: TGTGCCAGCAGTTCCCTGTCACGACCCTCCTACGAGCAGTACTTC. Translation gives CASSSLSRPSYEQYF.

This clone was seen a few times. The rearrangement links TRBV4-2 to TRBJ2-1; perhaps TRBD2 as D (5 bases). With 3 bases removed from V and 5 bases from J, the gap between germline ends came to 14 bases. CDR3 length equals 15 residues. CDR1 is LGHNA, CDR2 YNFKEQ, per germline. In nucleotides, the CDR3 is TGTGCCAGCAGCCAGCCGGGATTCTCTGACAATGAGCAGTTCTTC. Translating it yields CASSQPGFSDNEQFF.

This clone has only one observation. The chain carries TRBV4-2 and TRBJ2-7; tentatively, D is TRBD1 (6 bases). The length of the CDR3 is 16 residues. CDR1 and CDR2 (germline): LGHNA, YNFKEQ. With 3 bases removed from V and 2 bases from J, the gap between germline ends came to 17 bases. CDR3 loop: CASSHGTGTKAYEQYF. The CDR3 DNA reads as TGTGCCAGCAGCCATGGAACCGGGACAAAGGCCTACGAGCAGTACTTC.

J is TRBJ1-3 and V is TRBV7-9; D unclear. The ends were cut back, 5 bases at V and 1 base at J, with 6 bases in the middle. The CDR3 sequence is 13 residues long. Per the germline V gene, CDR1 is SEHNR and CDR2 is FQNEAQ (reference sequence). As DNA, the CDR3 is TGTGCCAGCAGCAGACCTTCTGGAAACACCATATATTTT. Amino acid sequence: CASSRPSGNTIYF.

The chain joins TRBV2 to TRBJ1-3; D remains unclear. Trimming stripped 5 bases from V and 2 bases from J, with 13 bases between. The CDR3 contains 15 residues. CDR1 SNHLY and CDR2 FYNNEI come from the germline V gene. This chain's CDR3 is CASSRFSGAGNTIYF. The CDR3 coding sequence is TGTGCCAGCAGTCGTTTTTCTGGGGCTGGAAACACCATATATTTT.

This chain links TRBV10-3 with TRBJ2-3, with 8 bases aligning to TRBD1. The V and J ends lost 4 bases and 0 bases, in that order; junction bases with no gene match: 3. This CDR3 is 15 amino acids long. The germline V gene has CDR1 ENHRY and CDR2 SYGVKD. The DNA for the CDR3 is TGTGCCATCAGTGGGGGGACAGGTAGCACAGATACGCAGTATTTT. This encodes CAISGGTGSTDTQYF.

This clone was found once. The genes are TRBV6-1 and TRBJ1-2; D gene uncertain. The CDR3 length is 13 residues. V was trimmed by 11 bases and J by 0 bases, leaving 13 bases between them. Germline V gene sequence: CDR1 MNHNS, CDR2 SASEGT. In DNA form, the CDR3 reads TGTGCCGGAAGACGGTCGGCTAACTATGGCTACACCTTC. Its protein product is CAGRRSANYGYTF.

Regarding this clone: Its ends do not fully match the called genes, so a read error is possible. V usage is TRBV6-6 and J usage is TRBJ1-4; 7 bases map to TRBD1. From germline, CDR1 is MNHNY and CDR2 SVGAGI (reference sequence). CDR3 size: 14 residues. CDR3 sequence (DNA): TGTGCCAGCAATCCGACAGGGTCTAAGGAAAAACTGTTTTTT. Encoded protein: CASNPTGSKEKLFF.